The 11 T cell receptor beta chains below come from one sample, sequenced in a study of blood T cell repertoires in COVID-19. Sequenced by immunoSEQ multiplex PCR; TCRdb stores in-frame clones only, minus some. The sample shows a few hundred thousand clones, around nine tenths of them seen only once. The sequenced sample consisted of peripheral blood. The receptors stem from a woman under 40 with COVID-19, enrolled during active disease.

This chain connects TRBV19 to TRBJ1-1, with D unclear. Germline V gene sequence: CDR1 LNHDA, CDR2 SQIVND (reference sequence). Trimming took 7 bases from V and 1 from J, leaving 19 bases between them. This CDR3 contains 16 residues. The CDR3 DNA sequence: TGTGCCAGTAATTCAATAAAGGAGGGCGCGAACACTGAAGCTTTCTTT. This encodes CASNSIKEGANTEAFF.

The chain recombines TRBV19 with TRBJ1-2; D remains unclear. Trimming left V 7 bases short and J 4 bases short, with 16 bases between. The CDR3 is 14 residues long. The germline V gene encodes CDR1 LNHDA and CDR2 SQIVND (reference sequence). CDR3 sequence (DNA): TGTGCCAGTAACACTCTGGCCGGCGGCTATGGCTACACCTTC. This sequence encodes CASNTLAGGYGYTF.

The V gene is TRBV7-2, the J gene TRBJ1-5, with a tentative D call TRBD1 (6 bases). Per the germline V gene, CDR1 is SGHTA and CDR2 is FQGNSA. The CDR3 has 15 amino acids. The V gene lost 5 bases and the J gene lost 10 bases, with 21 bases spanning the gap. The CDR3, as DNA: TGTGCCAGCAGCCCAGACAGGTCCCAAATCAGCCCCCAGCATTTT. Amino acid sequence: CASSPDRSQISPQHF.

This rearrangement joins TRBV11-2 to TRBJ1-6; weak D call: TRBD1 (6 bases). Per germline, CDR1 SGHAT and CDR2 FQNNGV. The V end was cut by 5 bases, the J end by 8 bases, with 13 bases between. This CDR3 spans 14 amino acids. The CDR3 bases are TGTGCCAGCAGCCACACAGGGCCCTATTCACCCCTCCACTTT. Residues: CASSHTGPYSPLHF. Together with reference TRBV11-2 and TRBJ1-6, the CDR3 gives the full variable domain: EAGVAQSPRYKIIEKRQSVAFWCNPISGHATLYWYQQILGQGPKLLIQFQNNGVVDDSQLPKDRFSAERLKGVDSTLKIQPAKLEDSAVYLCASSHTGPYSPLHFGNGTRLTVT.

This clone showed up just a few times. The chain recombines TRBV24-1 with TRBJ2-2; no definite D call. The CDR3 totals 14 residues. The germline CDR1 and CDR2 sequences are KGHDR and SFDVKD. Deletions cut 5 bases from V and 6 bases from J, with 12 bases between. The CDR3 DNA sequence: TGTGCCACCAGTGCAAGAGATGGTTCCGGGGAGCTGTTTTTT. Translated: CATSARDGSGELFF.

The gene calls are TRBV19 and TRBJ2-5; the D gene is possibly TRBD2 (5 bases). The CDR3 runs to 14 residues. Germline lookup yields CDR1 LNHDA and CDR2 SQIVND (reference sequence). Between the trimmed V and J ends, which lost 5 bases and 4 bases, there was a span of 14 bases. The CDR3 loop is CASSLGPSGETQYF. In DNA, the CDR3 is TGTGCCAGTAGTCTCGGGCCCAGCGGAGAGACCCAGTACTTC. The full variable domain, its missing parts supplied by reference TRBV19 and TRBJ2-5, is DGGITQSPKYLFRKEGQNVTLSCEQNLNHDAMYWYRQDPGQGLRLIYYSQIVNDFQKGDIAEGYSVSREKKESFPLTVTSAQKNPTAFYLCASSLGPSGETQYFGPGTRLLVL.

The chain combines TRBV7-6 with TRBJ2-2; D not resolved. In germline, CDR1 is SGHVS, CDR2 FNYEAQ. The V gene lost 2 bases and the J gene lost 7 bases, with 14 bases spanning the gap. The CDR3 length is 15 residues. The DNA of the CDR3 is TGTGCCAGCAGCTTACCACCCAGTTCACGCGGGGAGCTGTTTTTT. Its protein product is CASSLPPSSRGELFF.

This clone was seen a few times. V usage is TRBV7-2 and J usage is TRBJ2-7; TRBD1 aligns across 8 bases. V lost 7 bases and J lost 1; bases outside the gene matches: 6. Germline lookup yields CDR1 SGHTA and CDR2 FQGNSA. The CDR3 has 14 residues. The CDR3 DNA follows: TGTGCCAGCACCGTAGACAGGGGATCCTACGAGCAGTACTTC. This codes for CASTVDRGSYEQYF.

This clone came up once. V gene TRBV29-1 combines with J gene TRBJ1-5, with 8 bases fitting TRBD1. Germline V gene lookup returns CDR1 SQVTM and CDR2 ANQGSEA. The V and J ends lost 6 bases and 5 bases, in that order; junction bases with no gene match: 9. There are 14 residues in the CDR3. Here the CDR3 reads CSVGTGGWDQPQHF. CDR3 in DNA: TGCAGCGTAGGAACAGGGGGATGGGATCAGCCCCAGCATTTT.

The rearrangement links TRBV9 to TRBJ2-3, with TRBD2 identical over 11 bases. Germline lookup yields CDR1 SGDLS and CDR2 YYNGEE. V lost 4 bases and J lost 3; bases outside the gene matches: 4. This CDR3 comprises 15 residues. The CDR3 DNA follows: TGTGCCAGCAGCAAGACTAGCGGGATTACAGATACGCAGTATTTT. This sequence encodes CASSKTSGITDTQYF. Supplemented by reference TRBV9 and TRBJ2-3, the full variable domain reads DSGVTQTPKHLITATGQRVTLRCSPRSGDLSVYWYQQSLDQGLQFLIQYYNGEERAKGNILERFSAQQFPDLHSELNLSSLELGDSALYFCASSKTSGITDTQYFGPGTRLTVL.

The chain recombines TRBV28 with TRBJ2-7; 8 bases are a match to TRBD1. Trimming cost V 5 bases and J 1 base; bases outside gene matches: 7. CDR3 size: 15 residues. The germline gives CDR1 MDHEN, CDR2 SYDVKM. CDR3 loop: CASSRPGTGSYEQYF. The CDR3 DNA reads TGTGCCAGCAGTCGACCTGGGACAGGATCCTACGAGCAGTACTTC.